The source of this T cell receptor (beta chain) is a study of shared clonotypes between healthy human individuals (dated by TCRdb to the early 2020s). Regarding the research as a whole: A few men and a couple of women, aged 18 to 49 years, made up the cohort. The study deeply sequenced blood TCR repertoires of about 5 healthy adults to estimate repertoire size and the extent of clonotype sharing between individuals. To increase sequencing depth and limit assay-specific biases, TCR repertoire library preparation and sequencing were carried out by different laboratories using diverse techniques. Between about 0.9 and 8.9 billion PBMCs per donor were obtained by leukapheresis.

TCR CDR3 regions were amplified from genomic DNA by multiplex PCR using the deep immunoSEQ assay. Genomic DNA extracted from each cell subset was distributed evenly over all wells of several immunoSEQ 96-well plates, and each plate served as one replicate. For unsorted PBMC, roughly 300 ng of genomic DNA, equivalent to roughly 30,000 T cell genomes, went into each replicate PCR. Unsorted PBMC genomic DNA was sequenced across ten immunoSEQ deep assay plates. Purified libraries were measured with a Qubit 3.0 fluorometer, size-checked on a Bioanalyzer 2100, and measured again with the KAPA Library Quantification kit. Every immunoSEQ 96-well plate was sequenced on a dedicated single-read 150-cycle Illumina NextSeq 550 flow cell. In the source study's methods: The immunoSEQ output contained only junctional sequences without quality scores, so filtering could not match that applied to full-length reads. Sequences were annotated with PyIR, a Python wrapper for IgBLAST v1.9, and V/J genes and CDR3 were assigned using IMGT germline references. Any read was removed if the V/J assignment was weak (E-value above 1e-6), the CDR3 was missing, or the read contained stop codons, out-of-frame junctions, or ambiguous translated residues. V3J clonotypes were defined as sequences sharing an identical inferred V gene, J gene, and CDR3 amino acid sequence. Percentage overlap between repertoires was calculated by dividing the number of shared unique clonotypes by the size of the smaller repertoire. Richness of each repertoire was evaluated using RTK rarefaction, the Chao1 estimator, and Recon v2.1 estimates of unobserved clonotypes. TCRdb obtained this table from immuneACCESS and retained in-frame rearrangements with V and J assigned. These tables miss some clones; where compared with another copy, unresolved V genes account for less than half of the shortfall, and the remainder is unexplained. From that table come the V and J calls and clone size; the DNA was used to work out D and trimming. The sample profile shows about half a million clones; more than 75% of them were found once. Jointly, the top ten make up around 11% of the sample.

Donors were healthy HIV-negative adults with no recently reported acute infections or vaccinations. Only Caucasian adults living in Nashville, Tennessee, USA were represented among the donors. For unsorted samples, tens of millions of PBMCs were counted, and genomic DNA was extracted using the QIAamp DNA Blood Mini kit. Blood was obtained by leukapheresis, after which PBMCs were separated by Ficoll-Histopaque density gradient centrifugation and cryopreserved in liquid nitrogen vapor phase. The study at large found these results: Because the study included a small number of donors, the genetic and exposure-history diversity represented was limited. Sampling was limited to blood, and TCR repertoires in tissue likely differ from TCR repertoires in blood. Pairwise subsampling led to the expectation that sequencing depth would affect the degree of clonotype sharing among donors.

With respect to this clone: The antigen it binds to is not known. Base qualities are not at hand, and no much larger clone is one base apart.

CDR1 and CDR2 were assigned from the germline V gene (reference sequence) as SEHNR and FQNEAQ. Deletion took 3 bases off V and 2 bases off J, with a span of 17 bases between the germline ends. From cysteine to phenylalanine, the CDR3 is 16 amino acids long. Kept here is only the CDR3 DNA, which spans 48 bases and is read in frame from base 1. The sequencing sample was made of PBMCs. The clonotype originates from a woman in her thirties or forties in good health. Some clones in this sample may be carry-over from other donors' samples. This sequence uses TRBV7-9 and TRBJ2-7; the D match is possibly TRBD1 or TRBD2, with 7 bases aligned in each. The CDR3 reads as follows: CASSLWGGQSTYEQYF. The nucleotide sequence reads TGTGCCAGCAGCTTGTGGGGGGGACAGTCTACCTACGAGCAGTACTTC.